The 22 T cell receptor beta chains below all came from one sample that was sequenced in a study of T-cell memory formation after mild COVID-19. MiXCR, applied by TCRdb to the 5' RACE reads, yields one record per CDR3 protein. In the table there are about 340,000 distinct CDR3 sequences, more than 15% of which are singletons. The sample comprised PBMCs or a T cell subset sorted from them (not recorded which). Every receptor here comes from a man between 18 and 35 years old who had mild COVID-19 (a few samples of this study predate the infection). Cell type and time point are not known.

This clonotype was detected a few times. The chain uses TRBV5-1 and TRBJ1-4; D is possibly TRBD1 (6 bases). V lost 4 bases to trimming and J lost 7 bases, with 11 bases between them. Germline V gene data show CDR1 as SGHRS and CDR2 as YFSETQ. CDR3 length: 13 residues. The CDR3 spells CASSVGAGEKLFF. For the CDR3, the DNA is TGCGCCAGCAGCGTGGGGGCTGGTGAAAAACTGTTTTTT.

This clonotype was detected only a few times. The chain couples TRBV20-1 to TRBJ1-2; TRBD1 aligns across 8 bases. The CDR3 contains 12 residues. Germline V gene data show CDR1 as DFQATT and CDR2 as SNEGSKA (reference sequence). Trimming took 5 bases from V and 6 from J; bases not matched to a gene: 5. The CDR3 DNA is TGCAGTGCTCCCGACAGGGGCGATGGCTACACCTTC. As protein: CSAPDRGDGYTF.

The chain combines TRBV11-1 with TRBJ2-7, with D maybe TRBD2 (5 bases). V lost 1 base, J lost 6 bases, and 10 bases lay in between. CDR3 length: 13 amino acids. CDR1 and CDR2 (germline): SGHAT, FQDESV (reference sequence). CDR3 residues: CASSLGPAGEQYV. The CDR3, as DNA: TGTGCCAGCAGCTTAGGCCCCGCGGGCGAGCAGTACGTC.

This chain connects TRBV6-2 or TRBV6-3 to TRBJ2-7; no clear D. Germline V lookup: CDR1 MNHEY, CDR2 SVGEGT. V shed 0 bases and J shed 3 bases, with 6 bases lying between them. This CDR3 comprises 13 residues. CDR3 nucleotide sequence: TGTGCCAGCAGTTACTCGAAACTCTACGAGCAGTACTTC. It is translated as CASSYSKLYEQYF.

This clonotype was observed a few times. This chain connects TRBV7-3 to TRBJ2-1; D possibly matches TRBD1 or TRBD2 (5 bases each). The germline V and J ends were trimmed by 4 bases and 6 bases, with 19 bases remaining between them. The CDR3 is made up of 16 amino acids. The germline gives CDR1 SGHTA, CDR2 FQGTGA. CDR3 residues: CASSSRGAAQGNEQFF. The CDR3 nucleotides are TGTGCCAGCAGCTCCCGAGGGGCAGCCCAAGGCAATGAGCAGTTCTTC. The full variable domain, rest sourced from reference TRBV7-3 and TRBJ2-1, is GAGVSQTPSNKVTEKGKYVELRCDPISGHTALYWYRQSLGQGPEFLIYFQGTGAADDSGLPNDRFFAVRPEGSVSTLKIQRTERGDSAVYLCASSSRGAAQGNEQFFGPGTRLTVL.

This clonotype came up a few times. The chain couples TRBV14 to TRBJ2-2, with D maybe TRBD1 (5 bases). Germline loops: CDR1 SGHDN, CDR2 FVKESK. Trimming left V 4 bases short and J 2 bases short, with 17 bases between. This CDR3 comprises 17 residues. The CDR3 sequence: CASSRFSGRANTGELFF. As DNA, the CDR3 is TGTGCCAGCAGCCGTTTCTCGGGCAGGGCTAACACCGGGGAGCTGTTTTTT.

This sequence joins TRBV9 and TRBJ2-5, with D possibly being TRBD1 (6 bases). The V end lost 4 bases, the J end lost 5 bases, and 15 bases lay between the germline ends. Germline V gives CDR1 SGDLS, CDR2 YYNGEE. This CDR3 is built from 14 residues. The CDR3 DNA reads as TGTGCCAGCAGCCCCAGACAGGTCTCGGAGACCCAGTACTTC. Residues: CASSPRQVSETQYF.

CDR3 coding DNA: TGTGCCAGCAGTTCCGATGGGGTAACGCAGTATTTT. It is translated as CASSSDGVTQYF. The J gene is TRBJ2-3, the V gene TRBV6-2 or TRBV6-3; no definite D call. The V and J ends lost 4 bases and 9 bases respectively, with 11 bases between them. Germline CDR1 and CDR2: MNHEY and SVGEGT. The CDR3 covers 12 residues.

J is TRBJ2-5 and V is TRBV18; no clear D gene. This CDR3 region has 15 residues. Germline CDR1 is KGHSH and CDR2 is LQKENI. V shed 3 bases and J shed 0 bases, with 11 bases lying between them. CDR3 nucleotides: TGTGCCAGCTCACCGTTTCGGTTGGACCAAGAGACCCAGTACTTC. It codes for CASSPFRLDQETQYF.

V and J are TRBV5-1 and TRBJ2-1; 8 bases map to TRBD1. Germline CDR1 SGHRS, CDR2 YFSETQ. V lost 7 bases, J lost 3 bases, and 6 bases stayed unmatched. The CDR3 is made up of 14 amino acids. CDR3 loop: CASAPGGSYNEQFF. For the CDR3, the DNA is TGCGCCAGCGCTCCAGGGGGCAGCTACAATGAGCAGTTCTTC.

The chain carries TRBV4-1 and TRBJ2-5; possibly TRBD2 for D (6 bases). The CDR3 spans 15 residues. V was clipped by 0 bases and J by 0 bases, with 8 bases between them. From germline, CDR1 is MGHRA and CDR2 YSYEKL. The CDR3 reads CASSQDPGDQETQYF. The CDR3 nucleotides read TGCGCCAGCAGCCAAGATCCGGGGGACCAAGAGACCCAGTACTTC.

This clonotype turned up a few times. CDR3 residues: CASSLQGLGLPLHF. As DNA, the CDR3 is TGTGCCAGCAGTTTACAGGGTTTGGGGCTTCCCCTCCACTTT. The chain employs TRBV12-3 or TRBV12-4 and TRBJ1-6; maybe TRBD1 (5 bases). This CDR3 spans 14 amino acids. Trimming took 2 bases from V and 13 from J, leaving 15 bases between them.

This clonotype was seen just once. V usage is TRBV6-2 or TRBV6-3 and J usage is TRBJ2-5; D is perhaps TRBD1 or TRBD2 (5 bases each). V lost 6 bases and J 4 bases, leaving 18 bases between the germline ends. CDR3 length: 15 residues. Germline V lookup: CDR1 MNHEY, CDR2 SVGEGT. This CDR3 is CASSTGTAFGETQYF. The CDR3 DNA is TGTGCCAGCAGCACCGGGACCGCCTTTGGAGAGACCCAGTACTTC.

This clonotype was recorded at least ten times. The chain joins TRBV19 to TRBJ2-3, with D unclear. V shed 5 bases and J shed 0 bases, with 9 bases lying between them. In germline, CDR1 is LNHDA, CDR2 SQIVND (reference sequence). CDR3 length: 14 residues. The CDR3 nucleotides are TGTGCCAGTAGTTCCCTTGGGAGCACAGATACGCAGTATTTT. It is translated as CASSSLGSTDTQYF.

This clonotype was seen a handful of times. The chain links TRBV5-1 to TRBJ2-1; D remains unclear. Germline assignment: CDR1 SGHRS and CDR2 YFSETQ. The CDR3 consists of 14 residues. V lost 3 bases and J lost 6, with 13 bases in between. Here the CDR3 reads CASSWEPFSNEQFF. CDR3 DNA sequence: TGCGCCAGCAGCTGGGAACCTTTCAGCAATGAGCAGTTCTTC.

Only a few counts were recorded for this clonotype. The rearrangement links TRBV9 to TRBJ2-1, with a weak D call TRBD1 (6 bases). The CDR3 loop spans 14 amino acids. Trimming left V 4 bases short and J 6 bases short, with 14 bases between. From germline, CDR1 is SGDLS and CDR2 YYNGEE. CDR3 sequence: CASSSSLGGNEQFF. In nucleotides, the CDR3 is TGTGCCAGCAGCTCCAGCCTAGGGGGCAATGAGCAGTTCTTC.

This clonotype occurred a few times. The genes are TRBV6-1 and TRBJ2-5, with TRBD2 matching 10 bases. CDR1 and CDR2 (germline): MNHNS, SASEGT. The CDR3 runs 13 residues. V shed 10 bases and J 5 bases; nucleotides not matched to a gene: 7. The CDR3 spells CATRTSGRETQYF. The CDR3 bases are TGTGCCACCCGGACTAGCGGTAGGGAGACCCAGTACTTC.

The gene calls are TRBV3-1 and TRBJ2-5; D perhaps matches TRBD1 (5 bases). This CDR3 spans 15 amino acids. V dropped 0 bases and J dropped 1 base, with 9 bases sitting between them. Germline assignment: CDR1 LGHDT and CDR2 YNNKEL (reference sequence). The chain's CDR3 is CASSQDGAVQETQYF. DNA for the CDR3: TGTGCCAGCAGCCAAGATGGGGCAGTCCAAGAGACCCAGTACTTC.

The table lists this clonotype with a few counts. The chain couples TRBV20-1 to TRBJ2-5, with D possibly being TRBD2 (5 bases). Trimming took 1 base from V and 5 from J, leaving 14 bases between them. The CDR3 length is 14 residues. Germline CDR1 and CDR2: DFQATT and SNEGSKA (reference sequence). The CDR3 DNA sequence: TGCAGTGCTAGAGCCCCGGACCGCGGGGAGACCCAGTACTTC. This translates into CSARAPDRGETQYF.

The chain links TRBV5-6 to TRBJ2-7; D may be TRBD1 (5 bases). This CDR3 region has 11 residues. The germline V and J ends were trimmed by 2 bases and 8 bases, with 8 bases remaining between them. Looked up from germline, CDR1 is SGHDT and CDR2 is YYEEEE. In DNA, the CDR3 is TGTGCCAGCAGCTTAGGGGCACAGCAGTACTTC. This encodes CASSLGAQQYF.

V and J are TRBV12-3 or TRBV12-4 and TRBJ2-7; 7 bases map to TRBD1. V lost 4 bases, J lost 3 bases, and 9 bases stayed unmatched. The CDR3 runs 15 residues. As DNA, the CDR3 is TGTGCCAGCAGTTCACGACAGGGACATCTCTACGAGCAGTACTTC. As protein: CASSSRQGHLYEQYF.

This clonotype occurred a few times. The V call is TRBV20-1, the J call TRBJ1-2; tentatively, D is TRBD1 (6 bases). Germline V gene data show CDR1 as DFQATT and CDR2 as SNEGSKA (reference sequence). The CDR3 is made up of 15 amino acids. Trimming stripped 5 bases from V and 7 bases from J, with 23 bases between. CDR3 sequence: CSASQGMQGRGGYTF. CDR3 sequence (DNA): TGCAGTGCTTCCCAGGGGATGCAGGGGCGGGGTGGCTACACCTTC.